One sample yielded the 30 T cell receptor beta chains listed below, sequenced in a study of pediatric ulcerative colitis. The rectum was sampled with one to two pinch biopsies at colonoscopy. Repertoires were generated with immunoSEQ multiplex PCR, while TCRdb's copy carries only in-frame clones and drops some. This repertoire shows tens of thousands of clones, more than 70% found once; its top ten account for around 0.76%. The sequencing sample was made of gut tissue. All receptors come from a boy younger than 18 with moderate ulcerative colitis.

V gene TRBV15 combines with J gene TRBJ1-1, with 7 bases lining up with TRBD1. The trim removed 5 bases at V and 3 bases at J, leaving 6 bases unmatched. This CDR3 region has 14 residues. The germline V gene encodes CDR1 LNHNV and CDR2 YYDKDF (reference sequence). The CDR3 sequence: CATSLDRSYTEAFF. DNA for the CDR3: TGTGCCACCAGCTTGGACAGGTCGTACACTGAAGCTTTCTTT. The full variable domain, with the rest looked up from reference TRBV15 and TRBJ1-1, is DAMVIQNPRYQVTQFGKPVTLSCSQTLNHNVMYWYQQKSSQAPKLLFHYYDKDFNNEADTPDNFQSRRPNTSFCFLDIRSPGLGDTAMYLCATSLDRSYTEAFFGQGTRLTVV.

The chain combines TRBV19 with TRBJ2-1; the match to TRBD1 covers 9 bases. The CDR3 sequence is 13 residues long. V shed 5 bases, J shed 15 bases, and the junction held 11 bases outside the gene matches. Germline loops: CDR1 LNHDA, CDR2 SQIVND (reference sequence). In DNA form, the CDR3 reads TGTGCCAGTAGTCCCAGAGACAGGGGGTATGCGTTCTTC. Protein: CASSPRDRGYAFF.

This rearrangement joins TRBV28 to TRBJ1-2; a weak D match, TRBD1 (5 bases). CDR1 is MDHEN and CDR2 is SYDVKM in the germline V gene. Trimming removed 6 bases at V and 13 bases at J, with 15 bases between. The CDR3 has 11 amino acids. CDR3: CASSLSGRSTF. CDR3 in DNA: TGTGCCAGCAGCCTGTCGGGGCGTAGCACCTTC.

The chain has TRBV27 and TRBJ1-1; possible D gene TRBD1, 5 bases. Trimming cost V 5 bases and J 3 bases, with 16 bases left between them. The CDR3 length is 15 residues. CDR1 is MNHEY and CDR2 is SMNVEV in the germline V gene (reference sequence). CDR3: CASSKETGVHTEAFF. Written as DNA, the CDR3 is TGTGCCAGCAGTAAGGAAACGGGGGTTCACACTGAAGCTTTCTTT.

The chain is built from TRBV7-6 and TRBJ1-5; D is ambiguous. Deletions cut 2 bases from V and 0 bases from J, with 8 bases between. Germline loops: CDR1 SGHVS, CDR2 FNYEAQ. The CDR3 contains 15 residues. The CDR3 nucleotides are TGTGCCAGCAGCTTATCACACGATAGCAATCAGCCCCAGCATTTT. Amino acids: CASSLSHDSNQPQHF.

The V and J genes are TRBV11-2 and TRBJ2-2, with 8 bases identical to TRBD1. Losses at the gene ends were 2 bases for V and 5 bases for J; bases not matched to a gene: 13. The CDR3 has 18 residues. Germline loops: CDR1 SGHAT, CDR2 FQNNGV. The CDR3 coding sequence is TGTGCCAGCAGCTTATATTCCTGGACAGGGAAATTTACCGGGGAGCTGTTTTTT. Amino acid sequence: CASSLYSWTGKFTGELFF.

The chain couples TRBV5-1 to TRBJ2-7; TRBD1 might be the D (6 bases). Germline CDR1 and CDR2: SGHRS and YFSETQ. The CDR3 is 13 amino acids. Trimming cost V 1 base and J 2 bases, with 7 bases left between them. CDR3 coding DNA: TGCGCCAGCAGCTTGCCAGGGGCCTACGAGCAGTACTTC. It yields the protein CASSLPGAYEQYF.

The chain uses TRBV19 and TRBJ1-2; D is uncertain. V was cut by 5 bases and J by 4 bases, with 8 bases left in between. CDR1 is LNHDA and CDR2 is SQIVND in the germline V gene (reference sequence). The CDR3 covers 12 residues. The CDR3 region has the DNA TGTGCCAGTAGTCCATGGACCTATGGCTACACCTTC. It codes for CASSPWTYGYTF.

The chain uses TRBV29-1 and TRBJ2-3; 9 nucleotides agree with TRBD2. Trimming took 5 bases from V and 0 from J; bases not matched to a gene: 0. Germline loops: CDR1 SQVTM, CDR2 ANQGSEA. CDR3 length: 13 amino acids. CDR3 sequence: CSVTSGSTDTQYF. CDR3 nucleotide sequence: TGCAGCGTTACTAGCGGGAGCACAGATACGCAGTATTTT.

CDR3: CASSIARSSYNEQFF. CDR3 DNA: TGTGCCAGTAGTATAGCCCGTAGCTCCTACAATGAGCAGTTCTTC. The chain recombines TRBV19 with TRBJ2-1; D ambiguous. The V end was cut by 1 base, the J end by 0 bases, with 7 bases between. This CDR3 is 15 amino acids long. The germline CDR1 and CDR2 sequences are LNHDA and SQIVND (reference sequence).

With respect to this clone: At one boundary the junction diverges from the germline segment, which might be a read error. The chain carries TRBV7-7 and TRBJ2-1, with 9 bases matching TRBD1. Germline V gene sequence: CDR1 SSHAT, CDR2 FNYEAQ (reference sequence). CDR3 length: 13 residues. CDR3 sequence (DNA): TGTGCTAGCAGCCCAGGGACAGGGCGTGAGCAGTTCTTC. The encoded protein is CASSPGTGREQFF.

This sequence joins TRBV7-2 and TRBJ2-3; D not resolved. This CDR3 contains 14 residues. The V and J ends lost 5 bases and 4 bases respectively, with 13 bases between them. Germline assignment: CDR1 SGHTA and CDR2 FQGNSA. The CDR3 region is CASSPASAADTQYF. CDR3 coding DNA: TGTGCCAGCAGCCCCGCGAGCGCTGCAGATACGCAGTATTTT.

This rearrangement joins TRBV5-1 to TRBJ2-7; a weak D match, TRBD2 (6 bases). With 7 bases removed from V and 6 bases from J, the gap between germline ends came to 17 bases. CDR3 length: 13 amino acids. Looked up from germline, CDR1 is SGHRS and CDR2 is YFSETQ. In DNA, the CDR3 is TGCGCCAGCGGCACTGGGACTCCCTCCGAGCAGTACTTC. Translating gives CASGTGTPSEQYF.

V and J are TRBV5-4 and TRBJ2-3; 7 bases are shared with TRBD1. The CDR3 runs to 13 residues. Per the germline V gene, CDR1 is SGHNT and CDR2 is YYREEE (reference sequence). With V trimmed by 2 bases and J by 10 bases, 7 bases remained unmatched. Written as DNA, the CDR3 is TGTGCCAGCAGCTTTCGGACAACAGGGGCGCAGTATTTT. Translation: CASSFRTTGAQYF.

The CDR3 here is CASSQEGPPRSPVGELFF. DNA of the CDR3: TGTGCCAGCAGCCAAGAAGGGCCCCCCAGATCCCCAGTCGGGGAGCTGTTTTTT. The rearrangement links TRBV4-2 to TRBJ2-2, with D hard to call. V was cut by 0 bases and J by 7 bases, with 21 bases left in between. CDR1 and CDR2 from the germline V gene are LGHNA and YNFKEQ. The length of the CDR3 is 18 residues.

The chain employs TRBV25-1 and TRBJ2-3; 7 nucleotides line up with TRBD1. This CDR3 has 13 amino acids. Germline V lookup: CDR1 MGHDK, CDR2 SYGVNS. Trimming at V came to 3 bases and at J to 4 bases, leaving 1 base not matched to a gene. The CDR3 spells CASSDGTADTQYF. The CDR3 region has the DNA TGTGCCAGCAGTGATGGGACAGCAGATACGCAGTATTTT.

This clone was found a few times. The V gene is TRBV2, the J gene TRBJ1-3, with D possibly being TRBD1 (5 bases). V gave up 8 bases and J gave up 3 bases, with 14 bases separating them. Germline V gene data show CDR1 as SNHLY and CDR2 as FYNNEI. The CDR3 is 14 amino acids. CDR3 amino acids: CASHGGVLGNTIYF. The CDR3, as DNA: TGTGCCAGCCACGGGGGGGTACTTGGAAACACCATATATTTT.

V and J are TRBV10-3 and TRBJ1-2, with D uncertain. V was shortened by 7 bases and J by 0 bases, with 6 bases between the two germline ends. The CDR3 is made up of 12 amino acids. Germline V CDR1 and CDR2: ENHRY, SYGVKD. This chain's CDR3 is CAIKRANYGYTF. The DNA for the CDR3 is TGTGCCATCAAAAGAGCTAACTATGGCTACACCTTC.

The chain combines TRBV19 with TRBJ1-1, with D possibly being TRBD1 (5 bases). The CDR3 covers 15 residues. Per germline, CDR1 LNHDA and CDR2 SQIVND (reference sequence). The V and J ends lost 7 bases and 1 base respectively, with 16 bases between them. The DNA of the CDR3 is TGTGCCAGTAATCTGGGCCAGGGCCAGAACACTGAAGCTTTCTTT. Translated, it gives CASNLGQGQNTEAFF.

This clone showed up just a few times. This sequence joins TRBV19 and TRBJ2-7; D may be TRBD1 or TRBD2 (6 bases each). This CDR3 is 13 amino acids long. Trimming removed 8 bases at V and 3 bases at J, with 14 bases between. Per the germline V gene, CDR1 is LNHDA and CDR2 is SQIVND (reference sequence). The CDR3 loop reads CASDGGGGYEQYF. The CDR3 DNA follows: TGTGCCAGTGACGGAGGAGGGGGCTACGAGCAGTACTTC.

This chain connects TRBV7-9 to TRBJ1-4; D not certain. V lost 5 bases to trimming and J lost 7 bases, with 8 bases between them. The CDR3 is 12 residues long. Germline values: CDR1 SEHNR, CDR2 FQNEAQ (reference sequence). The CDR3 DNA follows: TGTGCCAGCAGCCCTCATGGTGAAAAACTGTTTTTT. It yields the protein CASSPHGEKLFF.

The V gene is TRBV28, the J gene TRBJ2-7; D is perhaps TRBD1 (6 bases). The V end lost 1 base, the J end lost 2 bases, and 15 bases lay between the germline ends. The CDR3 has 16 amino acids. Germline V gene sequence: CDR1 MDHEN, CDR2 SYDVKM. CDR3 loop: CASSLYIQGPTYEQYF. CDR3 DNA sequence: TGTGCCAGCAGTTTATATATACAGGGCCCCACCTACGAGCAGTACTTC.

The rearrangement joins TRBV28 to TRBJ2-1; D not resolved. The V end was cut by 6 bases, the J end by 5 bases, with 11 bases between. The CDR3 spans 13 residues. Germline CDR1 is MDHEN and CDR2 is SYDVKM. Written as DNA, the CDR3 is TGTGCCAGCAGCCCCCCGGAGCACAATGAGCAGTTCTTC. It codes for CASSPPEHNEQFF.

The chain carries TRBV5-5 and TRBJ2-7; D ambiguous. This CDR3 comprises 14 residues. Trimming removed 1 base at V and 2 bases at J, with 10 bases between. CDR1 is SGHKS, CDR2 YYEKEE, per germline (reference sequence). CDR3 in DNA: TGTGCCAGCAGCTTGTACACCGGCACCTACGAGCAGTACTTC. Amino acid sequence: CASSLYTGTYEQYF.

V and J are TRBV6-1 and TRBJ1-3; D is ambiguous. CDR3 length: 13 residues. Germline-derived CDR1 and CDR2 are MNHNS and SASEGT. The V and J ends lost 1 base and 6 bases respectively, with 7 bases between them. This chain's CDR3 is CASSEGPSNTIYF. CDR3 DNA: TGTGCCAGCAGTGAAGGCCCTTCAAACACCATATATTTT.

The V and J genes are TRBV10-3 and TRBJ2-7, with 8 positions matching TRBD2. Trimming removed 11 bases from V and 3 bases from J; junction bases left unmatched: 9. The CDR3 covers 13 residues. CDR1 is ENHRY and CDR2 is SYGVKD in the germline V gene. CDR3 DNA: TGTGCCTCGCAAACTAGCGGCCTCTACGAGCAGTACTTC. Its protein is CASQTSGLYEQYF.

V usage is TRBV7-8 and J usage is TRBJ2-7, with no clear D. CDR1 is SGHVS, CDR2 FQNEAQ, per germline. Between the trimmed V and J ends, which lost 1 base and 7 bases, there was a span of 8 bases. CDR3 length: 12 residues. In DNA, the CDR3 is TGTGCCAGCAGCTTAGGTCTGGGGGAGCAGTACTTC. This gives the protein CASSLGLGEQYF.

V usage is TRBV6-6 and J usage is TRBJ2-7, with 7 bases fitting TRBD1. The CDR3 is 14 amino acids. Losses at the gene ends were 2 bases for V and 2 bases for J; bases not matched to a gene: 3. The germline CDR1 and CDR2 sequences are MNHNY and SVGAGI (reference sequence). CDR3 sequence reads: CASSYTGQTYEQYF. The CDR3, as DNA: TGTGCCAGCAGTTACACGGGACAGACCTACGAGCAGTACTTC.

The V call is TRBV5-8, the J call TRBJ2-7; D unclear. This CDR3 contains 15 residues. V was cut by 0 bases and J by 1 base, with 11 bases left in between. Germline lookup yields CDR1 SGHTS and CDR2 YDEGEE. This CDR3 is CASSLEAGASYEQYF. The CDR3 DNA sequence: TGTGCCAGCAGCTTGGAGGCAGGAGCTTCCTACGAGCAGTACTTC.

The V gene is TRBV2, the J gene TRBJ1-2; 9 bases are a match to TRBD1. The CDR3 is 14 residues long. V shed 8 bases and J 6 bases; nucleotides not matched to a gene: 10. Germline V gene data show CDR1 as SNHLY and CDR2 as FYNNEI. CDR3 amino acids: CASATLRTGDGYTF. The CDR3 nucleotides read TGTGCCAGCGCCACTCTGAGGACAGGGGATGGCTACACCTTC.